This T cell receptor beta chain was recorded in a study of blood T cell repertoires in COVID-19. Study-level background: COVID-19 samples collected from the United States, Italy and Spain covered acute and convalescent phases. PBMCs, B-cell-depleted T cells, or T cells were the source of the cDNA or gDNA that made up the material.

In the source study's methods: Nucleated cell counts were estimated from reference gene primer amplification. Assay: immunoSEQ multiplex PCR; the TCRdb copy retains only in-frame clones and omits some. V, J and clone size were drawn from that table, and D and trimming were deduced from the DNA. The repertoire holds approximately 110,000 clones, with about 82% as singletons. This CDR3 has 14 amino acids. V dropped 5 bases and J dropped 7; count of bases not matched to a gene: 5. Germline-derived CDR1 and CDR2 are WSHSY and SAAADI. The V call is TRBV10-2, the J call TRBJ1-6, with 7 bases fitting TRBD1. The clonotype originates from a human donor in a cohort sampled during active COVID-19. Sequencing input: peripheral blood. CDR3 coding DNA: TGCGCCAGCAGTTCCCAGACAGGGAATTCACCCCTCCACTTT. Protein product: CASSSQTGNSPLHF.